These 4 T cell receptor beta chains share one sample of origin, sequenced in a study of T cells in Graves' hyperthyroidism and ophthalmopathy. RNA transcripts served as the template for amplifying TCR beta CDR3 regions. HTBI primers were employed in a first-round RT-PCR of the TCR CDR3. TCRdb processed the multiplex PCR reads anew with MiXCR; each CDR3 protein has one entry. Of about 290,000 distinct CDR3 sequences listed, roughly 13% are singletons. The sequenced sample was blood. The receptors stem from a woman aged 40 to 50 with Graves' hyperthyroidism.

J is TRBJ2-3 and V is TRBV6-1; weak D call: TRBD2 (6 bases). Germline lookup yields CDR1 MNHNS and CDR2 SASEGT. The CDR3 runs to 15 residues. V was cut by 7 bases and J by 0 bases, with 14 bases left in between. Written as DNA, the CDR3 is TGTGCCAGCAACGGGGGACGATCTAGCACAGATACGCAGTATTTT. It encodes CASNGGRSSTDTQYF.

This clonotype was detected ten times or more. The chain couples TRBV15 to TRBJ2-1; 9 bases are shared with TRBD2. CDR3 length: 17 residues. V shed 1 base, J shed 5 bases, and the junction held 9 bases outside the gene matches. CDR1 LNHNV and CDR2 YYDKDF come from the germline V gene (reference sequence). In nucleotides, the CDR3 is TGTGCCACCAGCAGAGTCCTCGGCGGGAGGGCCAACAATGAGCAGTTCTTC. Encoded protein: CATSRVLGGRANNEQFF.

This clonotype was observed many times. The chain combines TRBV2 with TRBJ2-5; D unclear. The CDR3 length is 12 residues. Germline lookup yields CDR1 SNHLY and CDR2 FYNNEI. Trimming removed 8 bases from V and 4 bases from J, with 11 bases in between. This chain's CDR3 is CASGVAPETQYF. CDR3 nucleotides: TGTGCCAGCGGGGTAGCCCCAGAGACCCAGTACTTC. The full variable domain, with the rest looked up from reference TRBV2 and TRBJ2-5, is EPEVTQTPSHQVTQMGQEVILRCVPISNHLYFYWYRQILGQKVEFLVSFYNNEISEKSEIFDDQFSVERPDGSNFTLKIRSTKLEDSAMYFCASGVAPETQYFGPGTRLLVL.

Many counts were recorded for this clonotype. The gene calls are TRBV15 and TRBJ1-2, with D possibly matching TRBD1 (6 bases). Germline V gene sequence: CDR1 LNHNV, CDR2 YYDKDF (reference sequence). V was cut by 1 base and J by 6 bases, with 18 bases left in between. This CDR3 comprises 16 residues. The CDR3 spells CATSRGFAGDGHGYTF. Written as DNA, the CDR3 is TGTGCCACCAGCAGAGGGTTTGCAGGGGACGGGCATGGCTACACCTTC.